This T cell receptor (beta chain) was retrieved from a study of shared clonotypes between healthy human individuals. Background on the study: Plates per donor: three CD4 naive, three CD4 memory, two CD8 naive, one CD8 memory.

The CDR3 runs 14 residues. Trimming pared 6 bases from V and 4 bases from J, leaving 13 bases between. CDR1 is MNHEY, CDR2 SMNVEV, per germline (reference sequence). A remark on this clone: Its specificity is unknown. Other DNA sequences in this specimen translate into the identical CDR3.

Study-level points and caveats: Among non-shared clonotypes, generation probabilities were lower than among those shared by all four donors.

Each subset's genomic DNA was split evenly across several immunoSEQ plates. TCRdb keeps only in-frame clones here, not all; method: immunoSEQ multiplex PCR. The sample lists some 2.4 million clones; approximately 94% were seen once. Researchers partitioned CD4+ cells into CD45RA+ naive and CD45RA-negative memory subsets. Specimen: naive CD4+ T cells from PBMCs. Subset indicated: CD45RA+ positively selected. The source is a man younger than 30 in good health. Some clones in this sample may be carry-over from other donors' samples. The chain joins TRBV27 to TRBJ1-3, with D unresolved. CDR3 in amino acids: CASSSTGRGNTIYF. The CDR3 DNA reads TGTGCCAGCAGCTCTACCGGACGGGGAAACACCATATATTTT.